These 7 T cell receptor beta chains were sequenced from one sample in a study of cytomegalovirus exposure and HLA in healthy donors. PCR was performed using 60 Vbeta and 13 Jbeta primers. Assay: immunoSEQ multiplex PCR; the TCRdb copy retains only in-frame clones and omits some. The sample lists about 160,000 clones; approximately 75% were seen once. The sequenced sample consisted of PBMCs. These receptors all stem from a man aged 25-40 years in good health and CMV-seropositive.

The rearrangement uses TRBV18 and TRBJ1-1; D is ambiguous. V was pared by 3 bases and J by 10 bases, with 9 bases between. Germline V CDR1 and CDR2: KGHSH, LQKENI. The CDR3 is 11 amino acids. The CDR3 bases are TGTGCCAGCTCACCCGAAGAGGGAGCTTTCTTT. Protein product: CASSPEEGAFF.

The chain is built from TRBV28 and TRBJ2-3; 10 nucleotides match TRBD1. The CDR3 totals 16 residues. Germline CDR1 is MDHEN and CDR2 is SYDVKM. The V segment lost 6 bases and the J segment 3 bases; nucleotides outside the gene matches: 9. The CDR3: CASSSIGQGGTDTQYF. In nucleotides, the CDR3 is TGTGCCAGCAGCAGTATCGGACAGGGGGGAACAGATACGCAGTATTTT.

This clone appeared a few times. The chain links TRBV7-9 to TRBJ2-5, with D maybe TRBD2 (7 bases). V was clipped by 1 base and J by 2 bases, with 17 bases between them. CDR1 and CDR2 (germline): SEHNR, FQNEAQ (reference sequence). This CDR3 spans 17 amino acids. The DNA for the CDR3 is TGTGCCAGCAGCTTAGTATCGGGGGGCGCGAGACAAGAGACCCAGTACTTC. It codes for CASSLVSGGARQETQYF.

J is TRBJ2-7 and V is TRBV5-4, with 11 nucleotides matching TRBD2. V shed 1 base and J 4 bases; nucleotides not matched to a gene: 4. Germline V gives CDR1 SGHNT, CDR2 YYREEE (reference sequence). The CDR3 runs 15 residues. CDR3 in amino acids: CASSLSSGGSYEQYF. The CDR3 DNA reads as TGTGCCAGCAGCTTGTCTAGCGGGGGGTCATACGAGCAGTACTTC.

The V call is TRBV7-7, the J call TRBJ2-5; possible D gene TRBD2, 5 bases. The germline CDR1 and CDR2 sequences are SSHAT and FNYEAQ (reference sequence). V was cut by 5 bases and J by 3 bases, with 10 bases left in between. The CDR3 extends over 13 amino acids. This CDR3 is CASSPIGEETQYF. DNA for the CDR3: TGTGCCAGCAGCCCAATCGGGGAAGAGACCCAGTACTTC.

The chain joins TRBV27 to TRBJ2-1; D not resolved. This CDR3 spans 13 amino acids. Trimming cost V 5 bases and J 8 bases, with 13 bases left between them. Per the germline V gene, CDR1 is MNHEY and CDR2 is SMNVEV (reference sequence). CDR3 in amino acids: CASSHLSGDEQFF. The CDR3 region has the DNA TGTGCCAGCAGTCACCTATCGGGTGATGAGCAGTTCTTC.

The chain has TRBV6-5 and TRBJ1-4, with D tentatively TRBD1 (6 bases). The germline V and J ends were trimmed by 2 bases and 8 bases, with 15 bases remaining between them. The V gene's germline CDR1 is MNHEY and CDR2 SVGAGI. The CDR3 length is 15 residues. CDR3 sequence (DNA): TGTGCCAGCAGTTACGGGGGGGGCGGGAGGGAAAAACTGTTTTTT. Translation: CASSYGGGGREKLFF.